This T cell receptor (beta chain) is drawn from a study of blood T cell repertoires in COVID-19. This CDR3 has 19 residues. The germline gives CDR1 MNHNY, CDR2 SVGAGI (reference sequence). V dropped 5 bases and J dropped 5; count of bases not matched to a gene: 17. Repertoires were generated with immunoSEQ multiplex PCR, while TCRdb's copy carries only in-frame clones and drops some. The sample holds some 250,000 clones; around 86% are singletons and the top ten take about 3.5%. The receptor comes from a woman aged 40 to 50 with acute COVID-19. The chain employs TRBV6-6 and TRBJ2-1, with 11 bases aligning to TRBD2. Material: PBMCs or T cells enriched from blood (not recorded which). CDR3 loop: CASSPQTSGTFHSNNEQFF. CDR3 coding DNA: TGTGCCAGCAGTCCCCAGACTAGCGGGACCTTTCATTCTAACAATGAGCAGTTCTTC.